Included here is one TCR beta chain sequence, with context. Categorization into cohorts depended on clinical history that participants reported. This specimen belongs to a study of blood T cell repertoires in COVID-19. Repertoires were generated with immunoSEQ multiplex PCR, while TCRdb's copy carries only in-frame clones and drops some. The table has roughly 280,000 clones, approximately 89% seen once. Sequencing was done on a sample of PBMCs or T cells enriched from blood (not recorded which). This sequence originates from a woman in her sixties who had recovered from COVID-19.

Here the CDR3 reads CASSPLGGREDTQYF. DNA of the CDR3: TGTGCCAGCAGCCCCTTGGGCGGGAGGGAGGATACGCAGTATTTT. The chain uses TRBV11-2 and TRBJ2-3, with 9 bases matching TRBD2. Germline CDR1 SGHAT, CDR2 FQNNGV. CDR3 size: 15 residues. Unmatched junction bases numbered 9, after V lost 5 bases and J lost 6 bases.